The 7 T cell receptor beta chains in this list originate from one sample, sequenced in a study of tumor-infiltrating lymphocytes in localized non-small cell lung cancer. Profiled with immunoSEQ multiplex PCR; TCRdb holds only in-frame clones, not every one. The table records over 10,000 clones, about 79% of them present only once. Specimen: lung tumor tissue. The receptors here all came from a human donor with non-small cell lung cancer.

CDR3 in DNA: TGCGCCAGCAGGTGGGGGCGGGATGAAAAACTGTTTTTT. Amino acid sequence: CASRWGRDEKLFF. The V gene is TRBV5-1, the J gene TRBJ1-4; possible D gene TRBD1, 6 bases. The length of the CDR3 is 13 residues. V shed 5 bases and J shed 6 bases, with 11 bases lying between them. Germline-derived CDR1 and CDR2 are SGHRS and YFSETQ.

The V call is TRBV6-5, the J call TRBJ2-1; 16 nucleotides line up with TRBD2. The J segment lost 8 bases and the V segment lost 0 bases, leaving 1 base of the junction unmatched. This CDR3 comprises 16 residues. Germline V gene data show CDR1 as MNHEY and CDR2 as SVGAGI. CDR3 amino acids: CASSYSGLAGGDEQFF. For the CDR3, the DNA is TGTGCCAGCAGTTACTCGGGACTAGCGGGAGGGGATGAGCAGTTCTTC.

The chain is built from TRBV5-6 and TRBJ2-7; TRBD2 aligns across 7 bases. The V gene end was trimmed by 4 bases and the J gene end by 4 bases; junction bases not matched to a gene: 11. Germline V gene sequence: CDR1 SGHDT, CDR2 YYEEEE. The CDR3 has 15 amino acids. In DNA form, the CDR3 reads TGTGCCAGCAGCCGTGCTGGGGGGGTAGTTTACGAGCAGTACGTC. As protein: CASSRAGGVVYEQYV.

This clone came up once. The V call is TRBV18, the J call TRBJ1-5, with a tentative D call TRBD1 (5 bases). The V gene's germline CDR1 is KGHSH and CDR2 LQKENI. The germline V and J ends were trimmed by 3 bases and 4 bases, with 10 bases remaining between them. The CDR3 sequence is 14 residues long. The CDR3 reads CASSPGLLNQPQHF. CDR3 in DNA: TGTGCCAGCTCACCGGGACTACTTAATCAGCCCCAGCATTTT.

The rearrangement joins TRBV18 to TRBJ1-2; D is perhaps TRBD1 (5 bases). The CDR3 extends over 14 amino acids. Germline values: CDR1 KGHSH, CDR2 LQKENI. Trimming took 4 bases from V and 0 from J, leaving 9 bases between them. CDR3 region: CASSQLTANYGYTF. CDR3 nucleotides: TGTGCCAGCTCACAACTGACAGCTAACTATGGCTACACCTTC.

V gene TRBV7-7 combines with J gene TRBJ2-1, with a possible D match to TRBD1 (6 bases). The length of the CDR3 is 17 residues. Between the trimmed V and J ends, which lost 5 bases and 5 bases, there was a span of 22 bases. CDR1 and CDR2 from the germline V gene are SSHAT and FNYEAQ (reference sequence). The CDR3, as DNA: TGTGCCAGCAGCCCCCCCGGTAAGAGGACAGATAACAATGAGCAGTTCTTC. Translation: CASSPPGKRTDNNEQFF.

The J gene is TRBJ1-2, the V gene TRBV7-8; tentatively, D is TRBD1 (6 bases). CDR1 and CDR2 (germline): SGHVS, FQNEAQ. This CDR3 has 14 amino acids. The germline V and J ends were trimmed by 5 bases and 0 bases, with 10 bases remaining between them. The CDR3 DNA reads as TGTGCCAGCAGCGCGGACAGTGCTAACTATGGCTACACCTTC. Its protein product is CASSADSANYGYTF.